This T cell receptor (beta chain) was recovered during a study of T-cell reconstitution after alpha-beta-depleted transplantation in children. A library of TCRbeta sequences, prepared with unique molecular identifiers, was generated. TCRdb recomputed calls from the PCR reads with MiXCR, one row per CDR3 protein. The sample holds 500,000 or so distinct CDR3 sequences; around a third are singletons and the top ten take around 2.5%. V lost 9 bases, J lost 3 bases, and 10 bases stayed unmatched. Per the germline V gene, CDR1 is LNHNV and CDR2 is YYDKDF (reference sequence). The CDR3 has 15 residues. The chain employs TRBV15 and TRBJ2-5; TRBD2 matches at 10 bases. The receptor was isolated from a human donor who donated a stem cell graft to a child with aplastic anemia. This specimen consisted of PBMCs from the stem cell graft donor, obtained from the stem cell graft. The CDR3 coding sequence is TGTGCCACTGGGGGGAGGCTAGCGGGAGAAGAGACCCAGTACTTC. It codes for CATGGRLAGEETQYF. Looking up the rest from reference TRBV15 and TRBJ2-5 gives the full variable domain: DAMVIQNPRYQVTQFGKPVTLSCSQTLNHNVMYWYQQKSSQAPKLLFHYYDKDFNNEADTPDNFQSRRPNTSFCFLDIRSPGLGDTAMYLCATGGRLAGEETQYFGPGTRLLVL.